One and the same sample provided the 2 T cell receptor beta chains below, sequenced in a study of blood T cell repertoires in COVID-19. Generated by immunoSEQ multiplex PCR, the TCRdb table keeps only in-frame clones and is missing some. The sample comprises about 99,000 clones, around 82% of which are singletons, and about an eighth rests with the top ten. Sequenced input: peripheral blood. These receptors were taken from a human donor in a cohort sampled during active or convalescent COVID-19.

The CDR3 here is CASSYGDTEAFF. DNA of the CDR3: TGTGCCAGCAGTTACGGAGACACTGAAGCTTTCTTT. V gene TRBV6-5 combines with J gene TRBJ1-1; D not certain. The CDR3 is 12 amino acids. CDR1 is MNHEY, CDR2 SVGAGI, per germline. Trimming took 2 bases from V and 3 from J, leaving 4 bases between them.

The genes are TRBV7-9 and TRBJ2-3; D uncertain. V dropped 1 base and J dropped 2 bases, with 7 bases sitting between them. Germline V gene sequence: CDR1 SEHNR, CDR2 FQNEAQ (reference sequence). The CDR3 covers 14 residues. CDR3 protein: CASSLGGFTDTQYF. CDR3 in DNA: TGTGCCAGCAGCTTAGGAGGCTTCACAGATACGCAGTATTTT.